Listed here are 11 T cell receptor beta chains from one sample, sequenced in a study of T cell responses to AZD1222 COVID-19 vaccine. Here immunoSEQ multiplex PCR was the method, and the copy in TCRdb shows in-frame clones only, minus some. The data hold some 150,000 clones, with 92% observed a single time. This specimen was peripheral blood, taken 28 days after the second AZD1222 dose. These receptor sequences come from an adult who received the AZD1222 COVID-19 vaccine.

The rearrangement uses TRBV15 and TRBJ1-1; D uncertain. The germline V gene encodes CDR1 LNHNV and CDR2 YYDKDF (reference sequence). There are 17 residues in the CDR3. V dropped 1 base and J dropped 0 bases, with 15 bases sitting between them. CDR3 protein: CATSRARSGQMNTEAFF. Here the CDR3 DNA reads TGTGCCACCAGCAGAGCCAGATCCGGGCAGATGAACACTGAAGCTTTCTTT.

This clone was seen once. The chain recombines TRBV4-1 with TRBJ2-7; D is perhaps TRBD2 (5 bases). The CDR3 sequence is 14 residues long. The germline V and J ends were trimmed by 3 bases and 1 base, with 10 bases remaining between them. CDR1 and CDR2 from the germline V gene are MGHRA and YSYEKL. In DNA form, the CDR3 reads TGCGCCAGCAGCCAGCTCGGGGTTTCCTACGAGCAGTACTTC. Translation gives CASSQLGVSYEQYF.

CDR3 sequence reads: CATSDLGTVGYTF. The DNA of the CDR3 is TGTGCCACCAGTGATTTGGGGACTGTCGGCTACACCTTC. This chain links TRBV24-1 with TRBJ1-2, with a tentative D call TRBD1 (5 bases). The CDR3 has 13 residues. Germline V gives CDR1 KGHDR, CDR2 SFDVKD. V was shortened by 0 bases and J by 8 bases, with 9 bases between the two germline ends.

The chain employs TRBV5-1 and TRBJ2-2; the match to TRBD1 covers 10 bases. Losses at the gene ends were 4 bases for V and 3 bases for J; bases not matched to a gene: 6. The CDR3 contains 16 residues. The germline CDR1 and CDR2 sequences are SGHRS and YFSETQ. The CDR3 nucleotides are TGCGCCAGCAGCGACCCCGGGACAGGGGACACCGGGGAGCTGTTTTTT. Translation: CASSDPGTGDTGELFF.

CDR3 DNA sequence: TGTGCCAGCTCTGACAGGGGGCTCTCCGATGAGCAGTTCTTC. It is translated as CASSDRGLSDEQFF. The chain uses TRBV6-5 and TRBJ2-1; TRBD1 matches at 10 bases. CDR1 and CDR2 from the germline V gene are MNHEY and SVGAGI. With V trimmed by 8 bases and J by 8 bases, 9 bases remained unmatched. The CDR3 is made up of 14 amino acids.

The genes are TRBV6-6 and TRBJ2-5, with D perhaps being TRBD1 or TRBD2 (5 bases each). V lost 6 bases and J lost 2, with 16 bases in between. CDR3 size: 15 residues. CDR1 MNHNY and CDR2 SVGAGI come from the germline V gene (reference sequence). The CDR3 is CASREQEWGQETQYF. The CDR3 nucleotides are TGTGCCAGCAGAGAACAGGAGTGGGGGCAAGAGACCCAGTACTTC.

The chain carries TRBV18 and TRBJ2-7; no reliable D call. Germline CDR1 and CDR2: KGHSH and LQKENI. The CDR3 sequence is 14 residues long. The germline V and J ends were trimmed by 4 bases and 2 bases, with 12 bases remaining between them. Written as DNA, the CDR3 is TGTGCCAGCTCACTCTCCGGGCCTCCCTACGAGCAGTACTTC. It codes for CASSLSGPPYEQYF.

A word on this clone: Other DNA sequences from this sample encode an identical CDR3 as well. This rearrangement joins TRBV19 to TRBJ1-1; no clear D gene. V lost 1 base and J lost 1, with 4 bases in between. Germline V gene lookup returns CDR1 LNHDA and CDR2 SQIVND (reference sequence). The CDR3 contains 13 residues. The chain's CDR3 is CASSIVTNTEAFF. The CDR3 nucleotides are TGTGCCAGTAGTATAGTTACGAACACTGAAGCTTTCTTT.

J is TRBJ1-6 and V is TRBV7-3, with TRBD1 as a possible D gene (5 bases). The CDR3 consists of 15 residues. Trimming stripped 0 bases from V and 10 bases from J, with 13 bases between. Germline V CDR1 and CDR2: SGHTA, FQGTGA. For the CDR3, the DNA is TGTGCCAGCAGCTTAACGGCTGGGGCTGGGTCACCCCTCCACTTT. Its translation is CASSLTAGAGSPLHF.

The J gene is TRBJ1-5, the V gene TRBV10-2; no firm D call. Trimming removed 0 bases at V and 1 base at J, with 13 bases between. The CDR3 totals 17 residues. The germline gives CDR1 WSHSY, CDR2 SAAADI. The CDR3 DNA reads TGCGCCAGCAGTGAGTCGGAGACCTCGAGGAGCAATCAGCCCCAGCATTTT. This encodes CASSESETSRSNQPQHF.

This chain's CDR3 is CASPSAGEAFF. The CDR3 region has the DNA TGTGCCAGTCCGTCGGCAGGTGAAGCTTTCTTT. The chain employs TRBV28 and TRBJ1-1; D unresolved. CDR3 length equals 11 residues. CDR1 and CDR2 (germline): MDHEN, SYDVKM. V shed 9 bases and J shed 7 bases, with 12 bases lying between them.